These 10 T cell receptor beta chains were all obtained from the same sample, sequenced in a study of beta chain features in type 1 diabetes. Study results and limitations: A moderate, significant TCRB CDR3 shortening appeared in type 1 diabetes across four CD4+ subsets.

Expressed TCRB transcripts were sequenced because the entire RNA isolate underwent reverse transcription. Profiled with immunoSEQ multiplex PCR; TCRdb holds only in-frame clones, not every one. The table lists around 160,000 clones, about 10% of them singletons. These receptors have no known antigen. Sequenced sample: central memory CD4+ T cells from blood. The receptors shown here come from a woman between 25 and 40 years old with type 1 diabetes.

In its sample, this clone was seen a few times. The chain is built from TRBV10-3 and TRBJ2-2; 7 bases match TRBD1. Looked up from germline, CDR1 is ENHRY and CDR2 is SYGVKD. The CDR3 is 14 residues long. Trimming cost V 4 bases and J 2 bases; bases outside gene matches: 1. The CDR3 loop reads CAISGQGNTGELFF. The CDR3 DNA follows: TGTGCCATCAGTGGACAGGGAAACACCGGGGAGCTGTTTTTT.

The CDR3: CASSLDRGVYEQYF. CDR3 nucleotides: TGTGCCAGCAGCCTGGACAGGGGAGTCTACGAGCAGTACTTC. The gene calls are TRBV6-6 and TRBJ2-7, with 9 nucleotides matching TRBD1. The V segment lost 6 bases and the J segment 3 bases; nucleotides outside the gene matches: 6. The CDR3 extends over 14 amino acids. The germline CDR1 and CDR2 sequences are MNHNY and SVGAGI (reference sequence).

The chain is built from TRBV7-6 and TRBJ2-7, with 7 bases identical to TRBD1. The CDR3 contains 11 residues. The germline CDR1 and CDR2 sequences are SGHVS and FNYEAQ. Unmatched junction bases numbered 1, after V lost 4 bases and J lost 7 bases. The DNA of the CDR3 is TGTGCCAGCAGCTCACAGGGGGAGCAGTACTTC. This translates into CASSSQGEQYF.

A few counts support this clone. The chain has TRBV9 and TRBJ1-1, with D tentatively TRBD1 (6 bases). Germline assignment: CDR1 SGDLS and CDR2 YYNGEE. CDR3 length equals 14 residues. The V and J ends lost 3 bases and 0 bases respectively, with 9 bases between them. CDR3 region: CASSATGMNTEAFF. The CDR3 coding sequence is TGTGCCAGCAGCGCAACAGGGATGAACACTGAAGCTTTCTTT.

The genes are TRBV7-3 and TRBJ2-7; D remains unclear. V gave up 5 bases and J gave up 1 base, with 9 bases separating them. Germline V gene sequence: CDR1 SGHTA, CDR2 FQGTGA. The CDR3 is made up of 13 amino acids. In DNA form, the CDR3 reads TGTGCCAGCAGCCCGGGTCGTTCCTACGAGCAGTACTTC. The encoded protein is CASSPGRSYEQYF. The full variable domain, its missing parts supplied by reference TRBV7-3 and TRBJ2-7, is GAGVSQTPSNKVTEKGKYVELRCDPISGHTALYWYRQSLGQGPEFLIYFQGTGAADDSGLPNDRFFAVRPEGSVSTLKIQRTERGDSAVYLCASSPGRSYEQYFGPGTRLTVT.

This clone was picked up a small number of times. The chain joins TRBV5-4 to TRBJ1-5, with D possibly being TRBD1 (5 bases). CDR3 size: 13 residues. In germline, CDR1 is SGHNT, CDR2 YYREEE (reference sequence). V was pared by 0 bases and J by 6 bases, with 7 bases between. The CDR3 DNA follows: TGTGCCAGCAGCTTGGGGAGGGGTCAGCCCCAGCATTTT. This gives the protein CASSLGRGQPQHF.

This clone was observed a few times. This rearrangement joins TRBV7-8 to TRBJ2-1, with D maybe TRBD2 (6 bases). This CDR3 region has 14 residues. Germline CDR1 reads SGHVS; CDR2 reads FQNEAQ. Trimming took off 2 bases at V and 8 bases at J, with 13 bases between the two ends. The CDR3 region is CASSLRLVIDEQFF. CDR3 coding DNA: TGTGCCAGCAGCTTAAGACTAGTTATTGATGAGCAGTTCTTC.

In this sample, this clone turned up a few times. The chain carries TRBV29-1 and TRBJ1-1, with 8 positions matching TRBD1. The germline CDR1 and CDR2 sequences are SQVTM and ANQGSEA. This CDR3 is built from 14 residues. V lost 4 bases, J lost 6 bases, and 10 bases stayed unmatched. The CDR3 loop reads CSVVFGQGTAEAFF. The CDR3 region has the DNA TGCAGCGTTGTGTTTGGACAGGGCACCGCTGAAGCTTTCTTT.

The chain has TRBV5-1 and TRBJ2-6; 8 bases are a match to TRBD1. CDR3 size: 15 residues. The germline CDR1 and CDR2 sequences are SGHRS and YFSETQ. With V trimmed by 4 bases and J by 2 bases, 2 bases remained unmatched. CDR3 sequence (DNA): TGCGCCAGCAGCGCGGGACAGGCTGGGGCCAACGTCCTGACTTTC. Encoded protein: CASSAGQAGANVLTF.

Concerning this clone: Other nucleotide sequences from this sample produce the same CDR3. J is TRBJ2-7 and V is TRBV29-1; possible D gene TRBD2, 6 bases. Germline V gene data show CDR1 as SQVTM and CDR2 as ANQGSEA. The CDR3 has 13 residues. V was pared by 5 bases and J by 4 bases, with 15 bases between. CDR3 amino acids: CSVRLSGDYEQYF. CDR3 nucleotides: TGCAGCGTTAGACTTAGCGGAGATTACGAGCAGTACTTC.